This is a list of T cell receptor beta chains from one sample in a study of blood T cells in healthy people across ages. Each CDR3 protein gets one entry after TCRdb re-called the 5' RACE reads with MiXCR. The data contain about 750,000 distinct CDR3 sequences, approximately 55% of them seen just once; the ten biggest clones take up 41%. Sequenced: blood. The receptors originated from a man aged 80 or over in good health. The conserved cysteine and the conserved F or W are not part of the CDR3 here. D genes are given only for firm matches. Size tells how often a clone was seen (once, few, many) or the class of an expanded clone, and some rows leave it out.

cdr3_aa d_call j_call clone_size v_call
ASSLLASATSYEQY - TRBJ2-7 - TRBV7-8
SARDRIAGEHRYAY TRBD2 TRBJ2-3 - TRBV20-1
ASSQDPNAEGNLYEQY - TRBJ2-7 - TRBV4-1
ASSLTQGGREKLF - TRBJ1-4 once TRBV7-9
ANSDGTLATNEKLF - TRBJ1-4 - TRBV19
ASRSRAEAF - TRBJ1-1 - TRBV6-6
ASTKGGAGLYEQY - TRBJ2-7 few TRBV12-3/TRBV12-4
ASSFGLVGGKINEQF TRBD2 TRBJ2-1 - TRBV27
ASSPRTRISYEQY TRBD2 TRBJ2-7 few TRBV11-2
ASSSLLGGGETQY - TRBJ2-5 few TRBV7-3
SARGGRGSYNEQF - TRBJ2-1 - TRBV20-1
ASSRGADTQY TRBD2 TRBJ2-3 few TRBV7-2
ASSQWGSLIDYEQY - TRBJ2-7 - TRBV28
ATSRAGRQRGELF TRBD2 TRBJ2-2 - TRBV15
SATWTGSSYNEQF - TRBJ2-1 - TRBV20-1
SVETSGGLDTQY TRBD2 TRBJ2-3 - TRBV29-1
ASSLEPRDYEQY - TRBJ2-7 few TRBV5-1
SVEEQY - TRBJ2-7 few TRBV29-1
ASSLRLGLQETQY - TRBJ2-5 many TRBV5-1
SARAGGRSSYNEQY TRBD2 - few TRBV20-1
SAKGTSSSYNEQF TRBD2 TRBJ2-1 - TRBV20-1
ASSSDIYGYT - TRBJ1-2 many TRBV28
ASSLVREASGSNEQF TRBD2 TRBJ2-1 - TRBV5-6
ASSGTQYEQY - TRBJ2-7 - TRBV18
SASRTRAGQETQY - TRBJ2-5 - TRBV20-1
SVEDGRGGY - TRBJ2-7 - TRBV29-1
ATSRELARDEQF - TRBJ2-1 - TRBV15
ASSENRDNEQF - TRBJ2-1 - TRBV6-1
ASSTSGSGEETQY TRBD2 TRBJ2-5 - TRBV7-3